These 8 T cell receptor beta chains were sequenced from one sample in a study of naive and memory T cell subsets (dated by TCRdb to about 2017). Library creation used UMI-ligation and nested PCR. Sequencing was carried out with an Illumina MiSeq. An equimolar mix of two oligonucleotides covering both TRBC1 and TRBC2 was used as the beta constant-region primer. TCRdb handled the public reads itself, with Q25 trimming in fastp and clone calling in MiXCR, and kept productive beta chains. Each entry merges the rows of one CDR3 protein and shows their most common DNA and genes. The sample table records tens of thousands of distinct CDR3 sequences; roughly 13% of these occur just once. The ten largest account for more than 20% of the sample. Sequenced material: effector memory CD4+ T cells from blood. The cell subset or site label on this specimen signifies: effector memory, CD45RA- CD27-. These receptors all come from a human donor in good health.

This chain links TRBV15 with TRBJ2-3; D might be TRBD2 (6 bases). CDR3 size: 14 residues. Trimming cost V 2 bases and J 4 bases, with 10 bases left between them. The germline CDR1 and CDR2 sequences are LNHNV and YYDKDF (reference sequence). The CDR3 is CATSRLALSDTQYF. DNA for the CDR3: TGTGCCACCAGCAGACTAGCGCTTTCAGATACGCAGTATTTT.

This sequence joins TRBV11-2 and TRBJ2-3; D unclear. The CDR3 sequence is 11 residues long. CDR1 is SGHAT and CDR2 is FQNNGV in the germline V gene. The V end was cut by 5 bases, the J end by 10 bases, with 10 bases between. Written as DNA, the CDR3 is TGTGCCAGCAGCCCAGGTAGTTCGCAGTATTTT. Translated: CASSPGSSQYF.

This clonotype was recorded many times. This sequence joins TRBV10-3 and TRBJ2-7; 10 positions agree with TRBD1. CDR3 length equals 14 residues. The germline gives CDR1 ENHRY, CDR2 SYGVKD. V shed 8 bases and J 4 bases; nucleotides not matched to a gene: 8. CDR3 region: CAIGGGDRGYEQYF. The CDR3 nucleotides read TGTGCCATCGGGGGAGGGGACAGGGGATACGAGCAGTACTTC.

This clonotype was detected only a few times. The rearrangement uses TRBV7-2 and TRBJ1-6; no reliable D call. Between the trimmed V and J ends, which lost 2 bases and 8 bases, there was a span of 16 bases. The germline gives CDR1 SGHTA, CDR2 FQGNSA. This CDR3 is 16 amino acids long. CDR3 loop: CASSLNPGGKDSPLHF. The CDR3 DNA is TGTGCCAGCAGCTTAAATCCCGGCGGGAAGGATTCACCCCTCCACTTT.

This clonotype was recorded a few times. J is TRBJ2-3 and V is TRBV28; 8 bases are shared with TRBD2. The V and J ends lost 7 bases and 2 bases, in that order; junction bases with no gene match: 8. The CDR3 covers 15 residues. Germline CDR1 reads MDHEN; CDR2 reads SYDVKM. This CDR3 is CASTTGGPLTDTQYF. The CDR3 bases are TGTGCCAGCACAACGGGAGGGCCCCTCACAGATACGCAGTATTTT.

This chain links TRBV12-3 or TRBV12-4 with TRBJ2-5; D is unresolved. The CDR3 runs to 11 residues. The V gene lost 5 bases and the J gene lost 5 bases, with 6 bases spanning the gap. The CDR3 region has the DNA TGTGCCAGCAGTAGCGAGGAGACCCAGTACTTC. It specifies CASSSEETQYF.

This clonotype was seen only a few times. The chain couples TRBV29-1 to TRBJ1-1; tentative D call: TRBD1 (6 bases). CDR3 size: 14 residues. Trimming pared 4 bases from V and 5 bases from J, leaving 17 bases between. Germline V gene lookup returns CDR1 SQVTM and CDR2 ANQGSEA. The CDR3 nucleotides are TGCAGCGTTGTCCTCAAGGCAGGGGTGACTGAAGCTTTCTTT. As protein: CSVVLKAGVTEAFF.

There are many counts of this clonotype. The rearrangement uses TRBV5-4 and TRBJ2-6; 14 nucleotides align to TRBD2. Per germline, CDR1 SGHNT and CDR2 YYREEE (reference sequence). The CDR3 consists of 18 residues. V lost 4 bases, J lost 2 bases, and 5 bases stayed unmatched. The CDR3, as DNA: TGTGCCAGCAGCAAGACTAGCGGGAGGGCTACTGGGGCCAACGTCCTGACTTTC. Protein product: CASSKTSGRATGANVLTF.